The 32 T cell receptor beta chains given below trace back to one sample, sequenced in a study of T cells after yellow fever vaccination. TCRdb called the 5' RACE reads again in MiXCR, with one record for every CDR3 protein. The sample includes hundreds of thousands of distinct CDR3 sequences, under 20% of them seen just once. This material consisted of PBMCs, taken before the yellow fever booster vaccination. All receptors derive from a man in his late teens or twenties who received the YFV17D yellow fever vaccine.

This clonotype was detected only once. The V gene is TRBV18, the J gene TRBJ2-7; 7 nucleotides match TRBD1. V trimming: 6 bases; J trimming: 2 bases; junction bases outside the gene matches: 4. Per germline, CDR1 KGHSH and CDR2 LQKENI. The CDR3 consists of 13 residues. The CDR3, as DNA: TGTGCCAGCTCGCTAACAGGGGCCTACGAGCAGTACGTC. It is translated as CASSLTGAYEQYV.

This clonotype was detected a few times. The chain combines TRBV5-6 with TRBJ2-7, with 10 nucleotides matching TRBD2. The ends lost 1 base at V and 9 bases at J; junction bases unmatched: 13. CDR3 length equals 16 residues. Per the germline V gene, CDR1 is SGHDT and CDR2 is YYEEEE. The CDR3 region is CASSLFVTSGENGQYV. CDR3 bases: TGTGCCAGCAGCTTGTTCGTAACTAGCGGGGAGAACGGGCAGTACGTC.

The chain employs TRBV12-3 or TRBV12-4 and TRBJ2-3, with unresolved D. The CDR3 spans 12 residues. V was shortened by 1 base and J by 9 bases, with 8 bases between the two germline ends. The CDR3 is CASSLEQRTQYF. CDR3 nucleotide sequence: TGTGCCAGCAGTTTAGAGCAGCGAACGCAGTATTTT.

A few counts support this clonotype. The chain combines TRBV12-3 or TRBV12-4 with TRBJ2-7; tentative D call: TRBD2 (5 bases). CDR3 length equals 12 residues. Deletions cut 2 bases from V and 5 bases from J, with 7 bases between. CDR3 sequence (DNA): TGTGCCAGCAGTTTAATCGGGAACGAGCAGTACTTC. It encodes CASSLIGNEQYF.

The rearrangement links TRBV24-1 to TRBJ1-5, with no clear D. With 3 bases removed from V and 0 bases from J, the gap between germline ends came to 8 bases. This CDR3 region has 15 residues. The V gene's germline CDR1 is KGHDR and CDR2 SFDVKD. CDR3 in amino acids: CATSDAPNSNQPQHF. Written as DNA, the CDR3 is TGTGCCACCAGTGATGCCCCAAATAGCAATCAGCCCCAGCATTTT.

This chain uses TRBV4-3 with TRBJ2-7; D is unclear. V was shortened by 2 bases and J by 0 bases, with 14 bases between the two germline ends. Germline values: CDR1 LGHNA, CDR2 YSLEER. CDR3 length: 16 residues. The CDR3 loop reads CASSQSETRSSYEQYF. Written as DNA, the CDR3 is TGCGCCAGCAGCCAATCTGAGACAAGGTCCTCCTACGAGCAGTACTTC.

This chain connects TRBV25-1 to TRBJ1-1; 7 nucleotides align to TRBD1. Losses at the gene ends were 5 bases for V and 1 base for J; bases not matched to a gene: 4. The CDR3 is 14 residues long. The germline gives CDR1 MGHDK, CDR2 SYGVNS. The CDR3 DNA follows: TGTGCCAGCAGTAGGTACAGGGGGAACACTGAAGCTTTCTTT. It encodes CASSRYRGNTEAFF.

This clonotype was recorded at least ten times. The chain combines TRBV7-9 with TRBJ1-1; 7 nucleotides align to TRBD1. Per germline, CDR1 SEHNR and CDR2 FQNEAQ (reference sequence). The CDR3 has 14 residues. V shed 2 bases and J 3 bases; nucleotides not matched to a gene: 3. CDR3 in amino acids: CASSLTGAHTEAFF. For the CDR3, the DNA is TGTGCCAGCAGCTTAACAGGGGCGCACACTGAAGCTTTCTTT.

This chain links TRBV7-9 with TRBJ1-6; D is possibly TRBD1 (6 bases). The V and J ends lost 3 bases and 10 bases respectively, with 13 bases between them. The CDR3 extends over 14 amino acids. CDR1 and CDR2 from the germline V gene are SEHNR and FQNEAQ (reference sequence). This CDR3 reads CASSFQGIFSPLHF. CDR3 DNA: TGTGCCAGCAGCTTTCAGGGGATCTTCTCACCCCTCCACTTT. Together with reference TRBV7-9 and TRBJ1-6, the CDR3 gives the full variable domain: DTGVSQNPRHKITKRGQNVTFRCDPISEHNRLYWYRQTLGQGPEFLTYFQNEAQLEKSRLLSDRFSAERPKGSFSTLEIQRTEQGDSAMYLCASSFQGIFSPLHFGNGTRLTVT.

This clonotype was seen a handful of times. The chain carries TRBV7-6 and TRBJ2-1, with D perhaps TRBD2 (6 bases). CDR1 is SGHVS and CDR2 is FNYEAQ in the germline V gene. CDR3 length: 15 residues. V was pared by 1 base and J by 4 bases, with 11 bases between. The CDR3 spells CASSLVEGLYNEQFF. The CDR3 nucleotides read TGTGCCAGCAGCTTAGTGGAGGGGTTGTACAATGAGCAGTTCTTC.

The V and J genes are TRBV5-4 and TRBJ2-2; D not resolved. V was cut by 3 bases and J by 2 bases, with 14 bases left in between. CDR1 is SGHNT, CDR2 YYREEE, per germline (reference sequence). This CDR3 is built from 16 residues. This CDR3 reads CASSWDGTVNTGELFF. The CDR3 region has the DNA TGTGCCAGCAGCTGGGATGGCACCGTTAACACCGGGGAGCTGTTTTTT.

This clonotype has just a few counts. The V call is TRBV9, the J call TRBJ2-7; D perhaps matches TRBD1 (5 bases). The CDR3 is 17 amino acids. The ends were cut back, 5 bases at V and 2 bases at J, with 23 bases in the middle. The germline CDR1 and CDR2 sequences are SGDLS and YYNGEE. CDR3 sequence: CASSHAVGKRTPYEQYV. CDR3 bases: TGTGCCAGCAGTCACGCTGTGGGAAAAAGGACACCCTACGAGCAGTACGTC.

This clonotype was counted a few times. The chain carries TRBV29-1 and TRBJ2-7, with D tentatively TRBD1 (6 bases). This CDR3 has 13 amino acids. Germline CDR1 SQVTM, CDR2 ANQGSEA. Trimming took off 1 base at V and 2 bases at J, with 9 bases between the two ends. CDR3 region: CSVEGDNTYEQYF. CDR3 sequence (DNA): TGCAGCGTTGAAGGGGACAACACCTACGAGCAGTACTTC.

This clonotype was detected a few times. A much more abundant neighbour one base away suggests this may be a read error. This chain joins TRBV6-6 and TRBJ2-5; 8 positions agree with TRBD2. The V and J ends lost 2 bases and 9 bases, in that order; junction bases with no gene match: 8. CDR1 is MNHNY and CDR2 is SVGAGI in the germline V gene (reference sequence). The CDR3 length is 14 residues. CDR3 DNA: TGTGCCAGCAGTTACAGCGGGGGATCGGAGCCCCAGTACTTC. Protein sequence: CASSYSGGSEPQYF.

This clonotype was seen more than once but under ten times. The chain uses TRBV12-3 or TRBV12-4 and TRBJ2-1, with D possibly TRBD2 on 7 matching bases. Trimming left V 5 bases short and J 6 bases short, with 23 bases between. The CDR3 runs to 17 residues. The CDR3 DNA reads TGTGCCAGCAGTCCCTGGGTAGGGGGGGCGAGGAGCAATGAGCAGTTCTTC. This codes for CASSPWVGGARSNEQFF.

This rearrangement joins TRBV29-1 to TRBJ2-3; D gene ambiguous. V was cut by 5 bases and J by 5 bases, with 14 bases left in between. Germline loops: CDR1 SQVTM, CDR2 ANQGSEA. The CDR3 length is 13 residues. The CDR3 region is CSVSGGSEDTQYF. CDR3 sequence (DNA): TGCAGCGTTTCGGGTGGTAGTGAAGATACGCAGTATTTT.

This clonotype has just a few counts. In DNA, the CDR3 is TGTGCCAGCAGTCTCACCTGGGGATACGAGCAGTACTTC. Translation gives CASSLTWGYEQYF. This chain links TRBV27 with TRBJ2-7; unclear D gene. Germline lookup yields CDR1 MNHEY and CDR2 SMNVEV (reference sequence). The V end was cut by 5 bases, the J end by 4 bases, with 12 bases between. The CDR3 sequence is 13 residues long.

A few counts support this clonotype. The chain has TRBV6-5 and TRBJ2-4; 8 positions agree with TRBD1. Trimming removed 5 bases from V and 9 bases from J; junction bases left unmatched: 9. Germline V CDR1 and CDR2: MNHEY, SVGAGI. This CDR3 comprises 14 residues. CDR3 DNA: TGTGCCAGCAGTGTACAGGGGGTTAGGGGCATTCAGTACTTC. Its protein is CASSVQGVRGIQYF.

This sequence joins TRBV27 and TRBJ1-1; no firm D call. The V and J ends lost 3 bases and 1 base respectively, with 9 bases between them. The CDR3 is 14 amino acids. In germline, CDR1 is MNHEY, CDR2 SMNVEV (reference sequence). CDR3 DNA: TGTGCCAGCAGTTTTGGTTGGGGGAACACTGAAGCTTTCTTT. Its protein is CASSFGWGNTEAFF.

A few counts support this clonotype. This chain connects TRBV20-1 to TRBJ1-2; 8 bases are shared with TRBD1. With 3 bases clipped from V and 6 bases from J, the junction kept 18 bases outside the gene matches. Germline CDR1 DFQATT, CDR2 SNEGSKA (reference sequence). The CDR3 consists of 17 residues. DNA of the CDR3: TGCAGTGCTAGGGACACCTCCCCGGGGACAGGAGAACATGGCTACACCTTC. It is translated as CSARDTSPGTGEHGYTF.

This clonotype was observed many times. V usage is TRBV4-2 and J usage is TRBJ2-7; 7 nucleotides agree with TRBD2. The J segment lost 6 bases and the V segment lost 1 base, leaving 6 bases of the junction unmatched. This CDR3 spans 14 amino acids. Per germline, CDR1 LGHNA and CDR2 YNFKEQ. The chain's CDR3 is CASSQGTRDSEQYF. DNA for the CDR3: TGTGCCAGCAGCCAAGGGACTAGAGACTCCGAGCAGTACTTC.

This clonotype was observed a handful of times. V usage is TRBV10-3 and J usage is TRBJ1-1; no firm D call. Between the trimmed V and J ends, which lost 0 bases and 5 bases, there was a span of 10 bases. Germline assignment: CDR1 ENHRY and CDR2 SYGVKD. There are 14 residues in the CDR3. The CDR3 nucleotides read TGTGCCATCAGTGAGTCGACTCGAGGAACTGAAGCTTTCTTT. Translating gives CAISESTRGTEAFF.

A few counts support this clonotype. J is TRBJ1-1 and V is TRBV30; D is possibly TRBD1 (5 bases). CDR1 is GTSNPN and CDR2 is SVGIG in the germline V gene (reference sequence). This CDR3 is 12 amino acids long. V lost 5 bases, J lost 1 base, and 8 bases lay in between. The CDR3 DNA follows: TGTGCCTGGGGGGCGGGGAACACTGAAGCTTTCTTT. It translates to CAWGAGNTEAFF.

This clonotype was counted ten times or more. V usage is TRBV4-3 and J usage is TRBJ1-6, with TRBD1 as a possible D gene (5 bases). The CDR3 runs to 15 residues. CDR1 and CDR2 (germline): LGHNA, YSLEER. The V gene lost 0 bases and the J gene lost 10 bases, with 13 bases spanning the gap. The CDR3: CASSQDPLRGSPLHF. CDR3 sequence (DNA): TGCGCCAGCAGCCAAGACCCTTTGAGGGGCTCACCCCTCCACTTT.

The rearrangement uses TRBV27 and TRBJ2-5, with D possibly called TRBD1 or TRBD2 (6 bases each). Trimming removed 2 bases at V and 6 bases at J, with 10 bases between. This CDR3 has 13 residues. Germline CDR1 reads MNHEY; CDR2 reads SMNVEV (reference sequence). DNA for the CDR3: TGTGCCAGCAGTTTAGGGGGGCAGAAGACCCAGTACTTC. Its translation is CASSLGGQKTQYF.

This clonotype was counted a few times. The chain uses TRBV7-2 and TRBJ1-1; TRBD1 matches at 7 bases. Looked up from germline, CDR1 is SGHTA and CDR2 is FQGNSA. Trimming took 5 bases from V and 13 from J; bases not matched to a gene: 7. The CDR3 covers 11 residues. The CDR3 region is CASSPGGTVFF. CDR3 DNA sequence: TGTGCCAGCAGCCCAGGGGGGACTGTTTTCTTT. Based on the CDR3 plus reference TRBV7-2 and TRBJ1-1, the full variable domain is GAGVSQSPSNKVTEKGKDVELRCDPISGHTALYWYRQSLGQGLEFLIYFQGNSAPDKSGLPSDRFSAERTGGSVSTLTIQRTQQEDSAVYLCASSPGGTVFFGQGTRLTVV.

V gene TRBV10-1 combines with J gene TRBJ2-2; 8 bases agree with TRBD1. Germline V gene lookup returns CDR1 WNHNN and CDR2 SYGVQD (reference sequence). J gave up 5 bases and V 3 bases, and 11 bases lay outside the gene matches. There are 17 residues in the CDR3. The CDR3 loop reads CASSEGIQGARTGELFF. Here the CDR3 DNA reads TGCGCCAGCAGTGAAGGAATTCAGGGGGCGCGGACCGGGGAGCTGTTTTTT.

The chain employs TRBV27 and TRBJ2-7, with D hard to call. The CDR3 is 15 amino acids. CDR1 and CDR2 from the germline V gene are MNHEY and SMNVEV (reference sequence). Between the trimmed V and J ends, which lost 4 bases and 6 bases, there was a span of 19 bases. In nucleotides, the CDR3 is TGTGCCAGCAGTTCGCCCCCCCGGCGGCTAGGCGAGCAGTACTTC. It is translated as CASSSPPRRLGEQYF.

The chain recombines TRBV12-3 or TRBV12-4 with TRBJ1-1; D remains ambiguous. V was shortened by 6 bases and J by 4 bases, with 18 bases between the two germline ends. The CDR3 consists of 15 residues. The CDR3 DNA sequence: TGTGCCAGCAGCCCCTCGGGCCTCCAGAGCACTGAAGCTTTCTTT. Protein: CASSPSGLQSTEAFF.

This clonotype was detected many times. In DNA, the CDR3 is TGTGCCAGCAGTGAAGCCGAACTCAATGAGCAGTTCTTC. Translating it yields CASSEAELNEQFF. The chain uses TRBV6-1 and TRBJ2-1; the D is unclear. This CDR3 is built from 13 residues. V was pared by 0 bases and J by 6 bases, with 6 bases between. The V gene's germline CDR1 is MNHNS and CDR2 SASEGT.

The CDR3 DNA reads TGCGCCAGCAGCCAAGAGGCGCACAATGAGCAGTTCTTC. Translating it yields CASSQEAHNEQFF. The chain has TRBV4-3 and TRBJ2-1; no clear D. The ends were cut back, 0 bases at V and 5 bases at J, with 5 bases in the middle. CDR1 and CDR2 from the germline V gene are LGHNA and YSLEER. CDR3 size: 13 residues.

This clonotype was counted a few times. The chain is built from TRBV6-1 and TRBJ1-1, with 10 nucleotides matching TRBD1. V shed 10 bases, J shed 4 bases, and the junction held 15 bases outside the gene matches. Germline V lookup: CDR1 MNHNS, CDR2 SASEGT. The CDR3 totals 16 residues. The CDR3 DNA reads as TGTGCCACCCAGGGGGGGACAGGGGCATCTGGCACTGAAGCTTTCTTT. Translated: CATQGGTGASGTEAFF.